These 2 T cell receptor beta chains came from one sample sequenced in a study of molecular identifiers for immune sequencing clone quantification. From the PCR reads, TCRdb called clonotypes with MiXCR, one entry per CDR3 protein. The table lists some 590,000 distinct CDR3 sequences, over 25% of them singletons. Material for sequencing was naive CD8+ T cells from blood, with Jurkat cell RNA spiked in. Noted subset: FACS-sorted CD8+CD4-CCR7+CD45RA+ naive T cells. The receptor source for this set is a human donor in good health. Some libraries in this study had Jurkat cell RNA spiked in.

This clonotype was picked up a small number of times. V gene TRBV20-1 combines with J gene TRBJ2-1; D remains ambiguous. Trimming took off 6 bases at V and 1 base at J, with 10 bases between the two ends. The CDR3 is made up of 13 amino acids. Germline assignment: CDR1 DFQATT and CDR2 SNEGSKA (reference sequence). CDR3 sequence: CSAPKDSYNEQFF. The CDR3 DNA reads TGCAGTGCCCCGAAGGATTCCTACAATGAGCAGTTCTTC.

This clonotype was counted only a few times. The chain recombines TRBV20-1 with TRBJ1-4; D is possibly TRBD1 (6 bases). V lost 3 bases, J lost 8 bases, and 16 bases lay in between. This CDR3 has 14 amino acids. The germline V gene encodes CDR1 DFQATT and CDR2 SNEGSKA (reference sequence). The CDR3 sequence: CSASIRGMGEKLFF. CDR3 DNA: TGCAGTGCTAGTATCAGGGGAATGGGGGAAAAACTGTTTTTT.